The present T cell receptor (beta chain) was sequenced within a study of T cell changes during pregnancy in multiple sclerosis. Only in-frame clones appear in the TCRdb table, and some are missing; sequencing was by immunoSEQ multiplex PCR. Among fewer than 60,000 clones listed, more than 90% were seen once. CDR3 size: 15 residues. CDR1 is MNHEY and CDR2 is SVGAGI in the germline V gene. V lost 4 bases to trimming and J lost 4 bases; unmatched junction nucleotides: 6. This clonotype was sampled from a female donor in good health, enrolled as a control in a pregnancy study. Sample: peripheral blood, taken after pregnancy. The J gene is TRBJ2-7, the V gene TRBV6-5; 11 positions agree with TRBD1. The CDR3 DNA sequence: TGTGCCAGCAGTTTTCCGGGACAGGGGGTGTACGAGCAGTACTTC. Protein: CASSFPGQGVYEQYF.